The clone carrying this T cell receptor beta chain came up once. CDR1 is DFQATT and CDR2 is SNEGSKA in the germline V gene (reference sequence). V was pared by 1 base and J by 6 bases, with 3 bases of the junction left unmatched. This CDR3 is 13 amino acids long. A single record per CDR3 protein comes from TCRdb applying MiXCR to the RT-PCR reads. The sample consists of about 110,000 distinct CDR3 sequences, roughly 35% of them appearing once. The data belong to a study of patients and donors after allogeneic stem cell transplantation. Input material: blood, either unsorted or a sorted T cell fraction (not recorded which). This sequence was found in a human donor who was either an allogeneic HSCT recipient or a stem cell or donor lymphocyte infusion donor (not recorded which). It is not recorded whose cells these are; they may come from a transplant donor. The V gene is TRBV20-1, the J gene TRBJ2-7; 10 bases are shared with TRBD2. The CDR3 DNA is TGCAGTGCTAGAGGACTAGCGGGCCTCGAGCAGTACTTC. Residues: CSARGLAGLEQYF.